This TCR beta chain comes out of a study of blood T cell repertoires in COVID-19 (dated by TCRdb to 2018 to 2021). As for the study more broadly: Samples covering the acute and convalescent phases of COVID-19 were provided by collaborators in the United States, Italy and Spain. The dataset comprised deeply sampled blood TCRbeta repertoires from subjects exposed to, actively infected with, or recovered from COVID-19. Samples were obtained from the ongoing ImmuneRACE study (first 160 participants) and from some 1,200 subjects provided by 6 global collaborators. The prospective study material was composed of cDNA or gDNA derived from T cells, B-cell-depleted T cells, or PBMCs. The sample metadata nearly always contained a de-identified subject ID, COVID-19 status, age in years and sex. A freely available public database, intended as a resource for researchers studying the immune response to SARS-CoV-2, is where the repertoires were released. Where HLA class I and class II types were available, the types were taken from metadata supplied by the sample provider, not from assay-based typing.

For CDR1 and CDR2, the germline V gene (reference sequence) lists LGHDT and YNNKEL. The germline V end is reduced by 5 bases and the J end by 1 base; junction bases left unmatched: 5. Its CDR3 holds 16 amino acids, cysteine through phenylalanine. Only the CDR3 region is kept as DNA, spanning 48 bases read in frame from base 1. Whole blood was collected in K2EDTA tubes by collaborating institutions according to the institutions' own protocols. For TCRbeta analysis, collaborators shipped samples as frozen whole blood, isolated PBMCs, or DNA extracted from either of those sample types. What the authors observed across the whole study: How much clinical and demographic metadata was included differed by source and by participant, and the metadata was provided uncurated.

TCRbeta CDR3 regions were amplified from genomic DNA using the immunoSEQ Assay, a bias-controlled multiplex PCR. The published analysis was carried out like this. The number of nucleated cells in each sample was estimated by amplification of reference gene primers within the assay. Sequence reads were collapsed and filtered to measure the absolute abundance of every unique TCRbeta CDR3 rearrangement. Productive Simpson clonality was computed per sample as the square root of Simpson's diversity index over productive rearrangements. TCRdb carries this immuneACCESS record with in-frame sequences only. Its versions omit some clonotypes, under half of them owing to an unresolved V gene in the studies checked, with the rest unexplained. The V and J calls and clone size come from that table; D and trimming were worked out from the DNA. For this sample there are over 100,000 clones; around 86% appear just once. In total, the top ten clones hold 4.5% of the sample.

Comments on this clone: No cognate antigen has been identified for it. It has no much larger one-base neighbor in the sample; base qualities were not kept.

Sequenced material: peripheral blood. The sequence links TRBV3-1 (or the pseudogene TRBV3-2) to TRBJ1-3, with 10 middle bases fitting TRBD1. This receptor was identified in a man aged 35-49 years with acute or convalescent COVID-19. The CDR3 is CASSERGQGSGNTIYF. The nucleotide sequence is TGTGCCAGCAGCGAGAGGGGACAGGGGTCTGGAAACACCATATATTTT.